These 26 T cell receptor beta chains were sequenced from one sample in a study of Graves' ophthalmopathy and Graves' hyperthyroidism. RNA transcripts were the source from which TCR beta CDR3 regions were amplified. HTBI primers primed a first-round RT-PCR, and a second-round multiplex PCR followed. TCRdb passed the multiplex PCR reads through MiXCR, listing each CDR3 protein once. The sample yields around 340,000 distinct CDR3 sequences, roughly 15% seen once. Sequences were obtained from peripheral blood. These receptors came from an adult man with Graves' ophthalmopathy.

In this sample, this clonotype turned up many times. V and J are TRBV20-1 and TRBJ1-2, with 8 positions matching TRBD1. The CDR3 extends over 16 amino acids. With V trimmed by 4 bases and J by 0 bases, 10 bases remained unmatched. Germline V gene sequence: CDR1 DFQATT, CDR2 SNEGSKA (reference sequence). The CDR3 loop is CSANEQGERANYGYTF. CDR3 nucleotide sequence: TGCAGTGCTAACGAACAGGGGGAACGAGCTAACTATGGCTACACCTTC.

At least ten counts were recorded for this clonotype. The genes are TRBV18 and TRBJ1-2, with 9 bases identical to TRBD1. The germline gives CDR1 KGHSH, CDR2 LQKENI. The CDR3 covers 16 residues. After removal of 1 base from V and 1 base from J, the junction contained 4 bases not matched to a gene. The CDR3 DNA sequence: TGTGCCAGCTCACCACAGCGGGACAGGGTTAACTATGGCTACACCTTC. This encodes CASSPQRDRVNYGYTF.

Note on this clonotype: The junction shows a germline mismatch at one end, possibly a read error. This sequence joins TRBV12-3 or TRBV12-4 and TRBJ2-2; D is perhaps TRBD2 (5 bases). The CDR3 runs 14 residues. Here the CDR3 reads CASSLGRPTGELSF. In DNA, the CDR3 is TGTGCCAGCAGTTTAGGCAGGCCCACCGGGGAGCTGTCTTTT.

This clonotype has at least ten counts. This rearrangement joins TRBV6-1 to TRBJ1-2, with D unresolved. This CDR3 is built from 13 residues. The germline CDR1 and CDR2 sequences are MNHNS and SASEGT. Trimming stripped 6 bases from V and 6 bases from J, with 14 bases between. In DNA, the CDR3 is TGTGCCAGCAGGTCCCCTGGGAGAAATGGCTACACCTTC. Its protein is CASRSPGRNGYTF.

Many counts were recorded for this clonotype. The chain links TRBV5-1 to TRBJ2-7; D perhaps matches TRBD1 (6 bases). The CDR3 is made up of 14 amino acids. Germline CDR1 is SGHRS and CDR2 is YFSETQ. V was trimmed by 4 bases and J by 2 bases, leaving 13 bases between them. CDR3 amino acids: CASSAAGDTYEQYF. The DNA for the CDR3 is TGCGCCAGCAGCGCCGCCGGGGACACCTACGAGCAGTACTTC.

The chain employs TRBV12-3 or TRBV12-4 and TRBJ1-1; D unclear. The CDR3 consists of 12 residues. The V gene lost 6 bases and the J gene lost 6 bases, with 11 bases spanning the gap. In nucleotides, the CDR3 is TGTGCCAGCAGGGAGGGCGTCGCTGAAGCTTTCTTT. Translated: CASREGVAEAFF.

The V call is TRBV6-1, the J call TRBJ2-7; 12 bases align to TRBD2. Germline CDR1 is MNHNS and CDR2 is SASEGT. V trimming: 7 bases; J trimming: 2 bases; junction bases outside the gene matches: 6. The CDR3 has 15 amino acids. The CDR3 region is CASNYLAGGTYEQYF. CDR3 bases: TGTGCCAGCAACTATCTAGCGGGAGGGACCTACGAGCAGTACTTC.

Many counts were recorded for this clonotype. V and J are TRBV10-3 and TRBJ1-2, with D possibly matching TRBD1 (5 bases). This CDR3 is 16 amino acids long. V lost 0 bases to trimming and J lost 4 bases, with 15 bases between them. Germline lookup yields CDR1 ENHRY and CDR2 SYGVKD. In DNA form, the CDR3 reads TGTGCCATCAGTGAGTCGAGAACAGGCCTTCGCTATGGCTACACCTTC. Encoded protein: CAISESRTGLRYGYTF.

At least ten counts were recorded for this clonotype. This chain links TRBV29-1 with TRBJ2-7, with 7 bases that match TRBD1. The J segment lost 3 bases and the V segment lost 5 bases, leaving 7 bases of the junction unmatched. Germline CDR1 reads SQVTM; CDR2 reads ANQGSEA. This CDR3 has 13 amino acids. The CDR3 DNA follows: TGCAGCGTTTGGCAGGGGGTGTACTACGAGCAGTACTTC. It yields the protein CSVWQGVYYEQYF.

This clonotype was detected many times. This sequence joins TRBV28 and TRBJ2-5; 8 bases agree with TRBD1. The CDR3 runs 16 residues. The germline V gene has CDR1 MDHEN and CDR2 SYDVKM. Trimming cost V 5 bases and J 2 bases; bases outside gene matches: 10. The CDR3 DNA reads TGTGCCAGCAGTCAAGGGGGACAGGAAACACAAGAGACCCAGTACTTC. It specifies CASSQGGQETQETQYF.

This clonotype was seen many times. The DNA of the CDR3 is TGCGCCAGCAGCCCCCACTTGGGGGGCTATCAGCCCCAGCATTTT. Translated: CASSPHLGGYQPQHF. The V gene is TRBV4-3, the J gene TRBJ1-5, with D possibly being TRBD1 (6 bases). The CDR3 runs to 15 residues. Trimming pared 4 bases from V and 5 bases from J, leaving 15 bases between. Germline V lookup: CDR1 LGHNA, CDR2 YSLEER.

This clonotype was counted ten times or more. The chain joins TRBV6-2 or TRBV6-3 to TRBJ2-7, with D possibly matching TRBD2 (6 bases). The CDR3 is 14 residues long. V lost 8 bases and J 2 bases, leaving 16 bases between the germline ends. The germline V gene has CDR1 MNHEY and CDR2 SVGEGT. The CDR3 region is CASGEAGIAYEQYF. CDR3 sequence (DNA): TGTGCCAGCGGGGAGGCAGGGATCGCCTACGAGCAGTACTTC.

There are many counts of this clonotype. The chain uses TRBV6-1 and TRBJ2-7; 7 nucleotides line up with TRBD1. CDR1 and CDR2 from the germline V gene are MNHNS and SASEGT. V lost 6 bases, J lost 0 bases, and 2 bases stayed unmatched. CDR3 length: 13 amino acids. In nucleotides, the CDR3 is TGTGCCAGCAGCGGACAGGTCTCCTACGAGCAGTACTTC. Translation gives CASSGQVSYEQYF.

This clonotype was recorded at least ten times. The rearrangement uses TRBV6-2 or TRBV6-3 and TRBJ2-7; 8 bases fit TRBD1. J lost 3 bases, V lost 6 bases, and 13 bases had no gene match. CDR1 is MNHEY and CDR2 is SVGEGT in the germline V gene. CDR3 length equals 16 residues. The CDR3 sequence is CASSDPRDRIIYEQYF. DNA of the CDR3: TGTGCCAGCAGCGACCCCCGGGACAGGATCATCTACGAGCAGTACTTC.

This clonotype was seen ten or more times. The genes are TRBV18 and TRBJ1-5; D uncertain. The ends were cut back, 2 bases at V and 5 bases at J, with 13 bases in the middle. Looked up from germline, CDR1 is KGHSH and CDR2 is LQKENI. The CDR3 totals 15 residues. The CDR3 sequence: CASSPSVSSDQPQHF. CDR3 DNA sequence: TGTGCCAGCTCACCATCCGTATCCTCCGATCAGCCCCAGCATTTT.

This clonotype was seen at least ten times. The V and J genes are TRBV29-1 and TRBJ1-5, with D unclear. This CDR3 comprises 13 residues. Germline V CDR1 and CDR2: SQVTM, ANQGSEA. Trimming pared 7 bases from V and 5 bases from J, leaving 15 bases between. CDR3 region: CSARWGLDQPQHF. The DNA for the CDR3 is TGCAGCGCCCGCTGGGGATTGGATCAGCCCCAGCATTTT.

The sample holds many counts of this clonotype. The chain links TRBV5-1 to TRBJ1-2, with D possibly being TRBD1 (5 bases). The CDR3 runs to 18 residues. Per germline, CDR1 SGHRS and CDR2 YFSETQ. V was trimmed by 2 bases and J by 0 bases, leaving 20 bases between them. The CDR3 DNA is TGCGCCAGCAGCTTCAACAGGTTCGGAGAAAGAGCTAACTATGGCTACACCTTC. This sequence encodes CASSFNRFGERANYGYTF.

This clonotype was seen ten or more times. The chain links TRBV6-2 or TRBV6-3 to TRBJ2-7; D gene unclear. This CDR3 region has 14 residues. Trimming removed 7 bases at V and 0 bases at J, with 13 bases between. Per germline, CDR1 MNHEY and CDR2 SVGEGT. The CDR3 coding sequence is TGTGCCAGCACCTTACAAGGCGGCTCCTACGAGCAGTACTTC. Translated: CASTLQGGSYEQYF.

Many counts were recorded for this clonotype. The chain links TRBV20-1 to TRBJ1-1; D call uncertain. V was clipped by 1 base and J by 1 base, with 13 bases between them. CDR3 size: 15 residues. Germline V gives CDR1 DFQATT, CDR2 SNEGSKA (reference sequence). The CDR3 spells CSARVYGVANTEAFF. CDR3 in DNA: TGCAGTGCTAGAGTGTACGGGGTGGCGAACACTGAAGCTTTCTTT.

This clonotype was found many times. CDR3 nucleotides: TGTGCCAGCAGACCGAACAGGGAGAACACTGAAGCTTTCTTT. This gives the protein CASRPNRENTEAFF. The chain recombines TRBV6-2 or TRBV6-3 with TRBJ1-1; D might be TRBD1 (6 bases). The V end was cut by 6 bases, the J end by 1 base, with 12 bases between. Germline CDR1 is MNHEY and CDR2 is SVGEGT. This CDR3 comprises 14 residues.

This clonotype was seen at least ten times. The gene calls are TRBV13 and TRBJ2-1; no firm D call. This CDR3 is 12 amino acids long. Germline CDR1 and CDR2: PRHDT and FYEKMQ (reference sequence). V was trimmed by 0 bases and J by 9 bases, leaving 6 bases between them. The CDR3 loop reads CASSLGEIEQFF. The CDR3 bases are TGTGCCAGCAGCTTAGGAGAGATTGAGCAGTTCTTC.

This clonotype was counted ten times or more. The chain links TRBV11-2 to TRBJ2-3, with 7 nucleotides matching TRBD2. This CDR3 contains 13 residues. The trim removed 4 bases at V and 6 bases at J, leaving 4 bases unmatched. Per germline, CDR1 SGHAT and CDR2 FQNNGV. The CDR3 sequence: CASSSLLADTQYF. CDR3 coding DNA: TGTGCCAGCAGCTCTTTACTAGCGGATACGCAGTATTTT.

The DNA of the CDR3 is TGTGCCAGCAGTCGGACAGAGGTTAACTATGGCTACACCTTC. Translation gives CASSRTEVNYGYTF. V and J are TRBV6-1 and TRBJ1-2, with D possibly being TRBD1 (6 bases). Germline CDR1 is MNHNS and CDR2 is SASEGT. Trimming stripped 5 bases from V and 1 base from J, with 11 bases between. CDR3 length: 14 residues.

This clonotype has only a few counts. The chain has TRBV3-1 and TRBJ2-6; the D is unclear. V was clipped by 4 bases and J by 4 bases, with 23 bases between them. Germline V CDR1 and CDR2: LGHDT, YNNKEL (reference sequence). This CDR3 has 19 residues. This CDR3 is CASSRNAPGLFSGANVLTF. The CDR3 nucleotides are TGTGCCAGCAGCCGAAACGCCCCCGGCTTGTTCTCCGGGGCCAACGTCCTGACTTTC. The full variable domain, completed using reference TRBV3-1 and TRBJ2-6, is DTAVSQTPKYLVTQMGNDKSIKCEQNLGHDTMYWYKQDSKKFLKIMFSYNNKELIINETVPNRFSPKSPDKAHLNLHINSLELGDSAVYFCASSRNAPGLFSGANVLTFGAGSRLTVL.

This clonotype was seen ten or more times. The V and J genes are TRBV2 and TRBJ2-5; 7 bases are shared with TRBD2. V lost 2 bases to trimming and J lost 4 bases; unmatched junction nucleotides: 4. The CDR3 extends over 14 amino acids. Germline CDR1 and CDR2: SNHLY and FYNNEI. CDR3 nucleotide sequence: TGTGCCAGCAGTGAACAAGGGGAGGGAGAGACCCAGTACTTC. Translated, it gives CASSEQGEGETQYF. The whole variable domain, filled in from reference TRBV2 and TRBJ2-5, reads EPEVTQTPSHQVTQMGQEVILRCVPISNHLYFYWYRQILGQKVEFLVSFYNNEISEKSEIFDDQFSVERPDGSNFTLKIRSTKLEDSAMYFCASSEQGEGETQYFGPGTRLLVL.

Only a few counts were recorded for this clonotype. The genes are TRBV6-2 or TRBV6-3 and TRBJ2-7, with TRBD1 as a possible D gene (5 bases). The CDR3 runs to 14 residues. The V and J ends lost 0 bases and 3 bases respectively, with 9 bases between them. Germline V CDR1 and CDR2: MNHEY, SVGEGT. This chain's CDR3 is CASSYSGQNYEQYF. Written as DNA, the CDR3 is TGTGCCAGCAGTTACTCGGGGCAGAACTACGAGCAGTACTTC.